Given below is one TCR beta chain in context. Its antigen is as yet unknown. The study ran its PCR with 60 Vbeta and 13 Jbeta primers. TCRdb's copy holds only in-frame clones and misses some; the assay was immunoSEQ multiplex PCR. The profile shows tens of thousands of clones, approximately 84% of them singletons. This specimen comes from a study of cytomegalovirus exposure and HLA in healthy donors. Study-wide context: Falling in the Caucasian-associated ancestry cluster were 80% to 90% of some 400 genotyped donors. Study findings and constraints: Per a later analysis, HLA-associated TCR beta chains showed more clonal expansion than other, equally common TCR beta chains. TCR beta sequences reportedly predicted the HLA-A and HLA-B alleles of most subjects accurately.

This CDR3 is built from 15 residues. The V gene end was trimmed by 2 bases and the J gene end by 2 bases; junction bases not matched to a gene: 5. Germline V gene lookup returns CDR1 WSHSY and CDR2 SAAADI. J is TRBJ2-5 and V is TRBV10-2; 7 bases agree with TRBD2. Sequencing used PBMCs. The source of this sequence is a woman between 45 and 60 years old in good health and CMV-seronegative. DNA of the CDR3: TGCGCCAGCAGTGAGGGCGGGGGTTTACAAGAGACCCAGTACTTC. Translated: CASSEGGGLQETQYF.